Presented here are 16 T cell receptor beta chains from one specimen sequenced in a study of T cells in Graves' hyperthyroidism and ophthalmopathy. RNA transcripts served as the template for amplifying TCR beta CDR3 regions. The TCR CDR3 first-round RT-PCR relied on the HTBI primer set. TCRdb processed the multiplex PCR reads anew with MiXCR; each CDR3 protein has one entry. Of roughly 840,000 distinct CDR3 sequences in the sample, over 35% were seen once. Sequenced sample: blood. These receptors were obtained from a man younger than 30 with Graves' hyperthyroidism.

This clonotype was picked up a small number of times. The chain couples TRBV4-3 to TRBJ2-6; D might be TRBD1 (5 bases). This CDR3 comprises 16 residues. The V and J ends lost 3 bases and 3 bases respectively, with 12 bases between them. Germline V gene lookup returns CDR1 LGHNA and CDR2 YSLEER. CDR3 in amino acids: CASSHRQFGGANVLTF. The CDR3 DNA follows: TGCGCCAGCAGCCATCGACAGTTCGGTGGGGCCAACGTCCTGACTTTC.

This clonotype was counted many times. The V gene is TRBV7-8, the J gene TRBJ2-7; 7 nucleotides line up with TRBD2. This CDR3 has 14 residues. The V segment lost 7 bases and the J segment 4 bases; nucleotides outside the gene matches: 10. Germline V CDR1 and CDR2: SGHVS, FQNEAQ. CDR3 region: CASTPGGRGYEQYF. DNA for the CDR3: TGTGCCAGCACCCCTGGCGGGAGAGGATACGAGCAGTACTTC. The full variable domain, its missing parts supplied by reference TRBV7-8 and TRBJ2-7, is GAGVSQSPRYKVAKRGQDVALRCDPISGHVSLFWYQQALGQGPEFLTYFQNEAQLDKSGLPSDRFFAERPEGSVSTLKIQRTQQEDSAVYLCASTPGGRGYEQYFGPGTRLTVT.

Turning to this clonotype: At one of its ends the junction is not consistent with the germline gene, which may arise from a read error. DNA for the CDR3: TGTGTCATCAGTGGGACAGGGAACACCGGGGAGCTGTTTTTT. It is translated as CVISGTGNTGELFF. The V gene is TRBV10-3, the J gene TRBJ2-2; 8 bases are a match to TRBD1. Germline loops: CDR1 ENHRY, CDR2 SYGVKD. This CDR3 is built from 14 residues.

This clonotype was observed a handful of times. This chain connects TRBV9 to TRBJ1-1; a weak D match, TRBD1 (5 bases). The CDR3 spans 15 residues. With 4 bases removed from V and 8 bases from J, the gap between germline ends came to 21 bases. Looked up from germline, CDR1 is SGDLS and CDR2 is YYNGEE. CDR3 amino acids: CASSSRGKTTDEAFF. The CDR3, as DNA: TGTGCCAGCAGCTCGAGGGGAAAAACTACCGACGAAGCTTTCTTT.

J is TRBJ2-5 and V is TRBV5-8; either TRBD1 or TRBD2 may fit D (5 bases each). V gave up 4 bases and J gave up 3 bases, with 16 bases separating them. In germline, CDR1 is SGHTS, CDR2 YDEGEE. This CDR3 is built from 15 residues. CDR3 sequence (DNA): TGTGCCAGCAGCCCATTCCCGGGGCGGAAAGAGACCCAGTACTTC. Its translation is CASSPFPGRKETQYF.

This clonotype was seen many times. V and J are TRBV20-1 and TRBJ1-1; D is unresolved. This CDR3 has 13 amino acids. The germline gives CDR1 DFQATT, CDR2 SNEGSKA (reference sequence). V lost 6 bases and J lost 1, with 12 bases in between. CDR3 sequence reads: CSADDIANTEAFF. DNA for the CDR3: TGCAGTGCGGACGACATCGCGAACACTGAAGCTTTCTTT.

This CDR3 is CASSPTGTLYGYTF. The CDR3 DNA is TGTGCCAGCAGTCCGACCGGGACCCTCTATGGCTACACCTTC. The chain uses TRBV2 and TRBJ1-2, with D possibly matching TRBD1 (5 bases). Germline V CDR1 and CDR2: SNHLY, FYNNEI. Deletions cut 5 bases from V and 4 bases from J, with 14 bases between. CDR3 length equals 14 residues.

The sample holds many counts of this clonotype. The CDR3 region has the DNA TGCAGCGTTGCCGGACAGCATGGCTACGAGCAGTACTTC. Protein: CSVAGQHGYEQYF. This rearrangement joins TRBV29-1 to TRBJ2-7; a weak D match, TRBD1 (6 bases). This CDR3 spans 13 amino acids. The V and J ends lost 4 bases and 3 bases respectively, with 13 bases between them. CDR1 and CDR2 (germline): SQVTM, ANQGSEA.

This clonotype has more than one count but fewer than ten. CDR3 residues: CASSLFSDTQYF. The CDR3 DNA follows: TGTGCCAGCAGCTTGTTTTCAGATACGCAGTATTTT. The chain links TRBV7-2 to TRBJ2-3; D unresolved. Germline V lookup: CDR1 SGHTA, CDR2 FQGNSA. V lost 3 bases to trimming and J lost 4 bases, with 5 bases between them. The length of the CDR3 is 12 residues.

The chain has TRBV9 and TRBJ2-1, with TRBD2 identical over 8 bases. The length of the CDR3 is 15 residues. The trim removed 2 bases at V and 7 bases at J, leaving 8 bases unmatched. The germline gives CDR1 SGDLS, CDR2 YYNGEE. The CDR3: CASSVTGTRGNEQFF. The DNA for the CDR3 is TGTGCCAGCAGCGTCACCGGGACTAGAGGGAATGAGCAGTTCTTC.

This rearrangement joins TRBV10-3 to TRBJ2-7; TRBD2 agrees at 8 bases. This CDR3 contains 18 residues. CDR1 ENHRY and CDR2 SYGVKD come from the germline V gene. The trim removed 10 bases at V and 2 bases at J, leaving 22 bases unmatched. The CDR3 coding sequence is TGTGCCAGCAAGGACTCTGGAGCGGGAGTAAATCCCGCCTACGAGCAGTACTTC. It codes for CASKDSGAGVNPAYEQYF.

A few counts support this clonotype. CDR3 sequence (DNA): TGTGCCATCAGTGAAGGGGGTGGAGCTGGCTACACCTTC. Amino acid sequence: CAISEGGGAGYTF. The chain couples TRBV10-3 to TRBJ1-2; weak D call: TRBD1 (6 bases). This CDR3 comprises 13 residues. V was trimmed by 3 bases and J by 7 bases, leaving 12 bases between them. Germline lookup yields CDR1 ENHRY and CDR2 SYGVKD.

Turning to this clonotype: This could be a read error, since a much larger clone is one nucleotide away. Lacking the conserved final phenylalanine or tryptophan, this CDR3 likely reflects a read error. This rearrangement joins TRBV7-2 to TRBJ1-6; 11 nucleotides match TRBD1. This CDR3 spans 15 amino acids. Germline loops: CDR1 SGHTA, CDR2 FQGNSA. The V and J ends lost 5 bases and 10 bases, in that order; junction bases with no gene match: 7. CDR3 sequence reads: CASSLMGQGVSPLHL. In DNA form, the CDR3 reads TGTGCCAGCAGCCTTATGGGACAGGGGGTGTCACCCCTCCACCTT.

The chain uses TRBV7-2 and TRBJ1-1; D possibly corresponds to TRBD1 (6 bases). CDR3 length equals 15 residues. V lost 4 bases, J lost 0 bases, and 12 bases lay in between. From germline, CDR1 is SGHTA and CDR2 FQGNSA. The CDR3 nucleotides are TGTGCCAGCAGCTCGCTTCGGACAGTGAACACTGAAGCTTTCTTT. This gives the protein CASSSLRTVNTEAFF.

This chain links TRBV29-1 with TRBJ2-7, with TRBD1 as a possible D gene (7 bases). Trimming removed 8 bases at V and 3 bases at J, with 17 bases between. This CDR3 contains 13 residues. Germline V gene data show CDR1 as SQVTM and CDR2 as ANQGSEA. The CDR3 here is CSLTAGGGYEQYF. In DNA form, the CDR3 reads TGCAGCTTGACCGCAGGGGGAGGCTACGAGCAGTACTTC.

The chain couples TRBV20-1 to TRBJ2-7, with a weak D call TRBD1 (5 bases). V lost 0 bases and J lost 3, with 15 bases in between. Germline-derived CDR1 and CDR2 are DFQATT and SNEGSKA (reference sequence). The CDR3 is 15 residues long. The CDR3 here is CSARDMTGRDYEQYF. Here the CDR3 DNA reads TGCAGTGCTAGAGATATGACGGGCAGGGACTACGAGCAGTACTTC.